The sequence of this T cell receptor (beta chain) was determined in a study of blood T cell repertoires in COVID-19. The overall study: The samples span acute and convalescent COVID-19 from the United States, Italy and Spain. Sample material is recorded as cDNA or gDNA derived from T cells, B-cell-depleted T cells, or PBMCs.

This CDR3 region has 14 residues. Germline CDR1 and CDR2: MGHDK and SYGVNS. V was clipped by 9 bases and J by 6 bases, with 21 bases between them. Original methodology: Reference gene primer amplification yielded estimated nucleated cell counts. Produced via immunoSEQ multiplex PCR; TCRdb's table is partial and in-frame only. That table is the source of V, J and clone size, and D and trimming were worked out from the DNA. The table includes around 250,000 clones, about 88% detected once. The sequenced sample was peripheral blood. This chain connects TRBV25-1 to TRBJ2-7; D perhaps matches TRBD2 (7 bases). This TCR came from a man aged 18 to 35 with active or convalescent COVID-19. The CDR3 is CASSLSRGGSEQYF. For the CDR3, the DNA is TGTGCCAGTTCGCTCTCGAGGGGGGGAAGCGAGCAGTACTTC.